This T cell receptor (beta chain) was found in a study of T-cell memory formation after mild COVID-19. Study-wide points: Day 15 to 85 contracting clones showed balanced CD4/CD8; later expanders leaned CD4+. Prior to infection, memory already included some responding clones, suggesting cross-reactive memory joined. Mainly CM and EM harbored the contracting CD4+ clones; mainly EMRA harbored the CD8+ ones.

With regard to this clonotype: Antigen unknown.

It was 5'RACE with constant-segment primers that produced the TCR alpha and TCR beta cDNA libraries, which carried sample barcodes and UMIs. TCRdb used MiXCR to reprocess the 5' RACE reads, holding one entry per CDR3 protein. This table holds over 150,000 distinct CDR3 sequences, approximately 18% found once. The germline V and J ends were trimmed by 6 bases and 8 bases, with 17 bases remaining between them. The CDR3 is made up of 15 amino acids. Looked up from germline, CDR1 is SNHLY and CDR2 is FYNNEI. The sequencing input was PBMCs or a T cell subset sorted from them (not recorded which). The genes are TRBV2 and TRBJ1-6; a weak D match, TRBD1 (5 bases). The sequence derives from a man aged 18 to 29 who had mild COVID-19 (a few samples of this study predate the infection). Cell type and time point are not known. The CDR3 spells CASRPVGQGYSPLHF. CDR3 DNA: TGTGCCAGCAGGCCCGTAGGGCAGGGATATTCACCCCTCCACTTT.